Listed here are 19 T cell receptor beta chains from one sample, sequenced in a study of blood T cells in healthy people across ages. A second PCR of about 7 to 12 cycles used a sample-barcoded 5' primer and a J-beta primer mix. Each CDR3 protein gets one entry after TCRdb re-called the 5' RACE reads with MiXCR. Of about 630,000 distinct CDR3 sequences listed, roughly 21% are singletons. Material for sequencing was blood. The receptor set was obtained from a man aged 65 to 85 in good health.

As to this clonotype: One end of the junction is discordant with germline, which a read error may explain. The rearrangement uses TRBV5-1 and TRBJ2-5; D possibly corresponds to TRBD2 (5 bases). CDR1 and CDR2 from the germline V gene are SGHRS and YFSETQ. The CDR3 runs 11 residues. The CDR3 DNA sequence: TGCGCCAACAGCTTGGCTGGGGAGCAGTACTTC. It codes for CANSLAGEQYF.

This chain links TRBV6-4 with TRBJ2-1; 7 bases line up with TRBD2. The J segment lost 4 bases and the V segment lost 3 bases, leaving 3 bases of the junction unmatched. The CDR3 runs to 14 residues. Germline V gene lookup returns CDR1 MRHNA and CDR2 SNTAGT. CDR3 region: CASSELADYNEQFF. As DNA, the CDR3 is TGTGCCAGCAGTGAGCTAGCGGATTACAATGAGCAGTTCTTC.

Here the CDR3 DNA reads TGCGCCAGCAGCCAAGAGAGAGTAAACTATGGCTACACCTTC. Its protein product is CASSQERVNYGYTF. The V gene is TRBV4-3, the J gene TRBJ1-2; D is unclear. Germline assignment: CDR1 LGHNA and CDR2 YSLEER. CDR3 size: 14 residues. With 0 bases removed from V and 2 bases from J, the gap between germline ends came to 7 bases.

V is TRBV7-9 and J is TRBJ2-2; no clear D. The germline gives CDR1 SEHNR, CDR2 FQNEAQ (reference sequence). The CDR3 runs to 14 residues. Trimming stripped 7 bases from V and 4 bases from J, with 13 bases between. CDR3 bases: TGTGCCAGCATGTTTATGAGCACCACCGGGGAGCTGTTTTTT. Translation: CASMFMSTTGELFF.

This clonotype has a handful of counts. The chain combines TRBV28 with TRBJ2-5, with 10 bases identical to TRBD2. The CDR3 is made up of 17 amino acids. V was clipped by 6 bases and J by 5 bases; unmatched bases: 15. Per the germline V gene, CDR1 is MDHEN and CDR2 is SYDVKM. The CDR3: CASSNRPLAGAKETQYF. For the CDR3, the DNA is TGTGCCAGCAGCAATCGCCCCCTAGCGGGAGCGAAGGAGACCCAGTACTTC. The complete variable domain, with remaining parts taken from reference TRBV28 and TRBJ2-5, reads DVKVTQSSRYLVKRTGEKVFLECVQDMDHENMFWYRQDPGLGLRLIYFSYDVKMKEKGDIPEGYSVSREKKERFSLILESASTNQTSMYLCASSNRPLAGAKETQYFGPGTRLLVL.

As for this clonotype: A much larger clone differs from this one at a single base, so this may be a read error. DNA for the CDR3: TGTGCCATCAGTCCCGAGACAGGGACTGAGACCCAGTACTTC. Its translation: CAISPETGTETQYF. The chain employs TRBV10-3 and TRBJ2-5, with D possibly being TRBD1 (7 bases). Germline loops: CDR1 ENHRY, CDR2 SYGVKD. The CDR3 sequence is 14 residues long. The V gene lost 5 bases and the J gene lost 5 bases, with 15 bases spanning the gap.

This clonotype was picked up a small number of times. The rearrangement uses TRBV3-1 and TRBJ1-3, with D unclear. Germline V gene sequence: CDR1 LGHDT, CDR2 YNNKEL (reference sequence). CDR3 size: 17 residues. V was cut by 0 bases and J by 2 bases, with 14 bases left in between. CDR3: CASSQDFLTGTGNTIYF. In DNA, the CDR3 is TGTGCCAGCAGCCAAGACTTCTTAACGGGGACTGGAAACACCATATATTTT.

The chain joins TRBV20-1 to TRBJ1-6; D gene uncertain. Germline V gene lookup returns CDR1 DFQATT and CDR2 SNEGSKA (reference sequence). The CDR3 is 17 residues long. Trimming removed 0 bases from V and 5 bases from J, with 17 bases in between. Written as DNA, the CDR3 is TGCAGTGCTAGAGATTTAGTTAGGACCGGACATAATTCACCCCTCCACTTT. Its protein product is CSARDLVRTGHNSPLHF.

This clonotype was recorded many times. This sequence joins TRBV4-1 and TRBJ1-1; no clear D gene. The CDR3 is 13 amino acids. Trimming shortened V by 3 bases and J by 1 base, and 6 bases separated the two germline ends. Germline CDR1 is MGHRA and CDR2 is YSYEKL. As DNA, the CDR3 is TGCGCCAGCAGCCAGGCCCAGAACACTGAAGCTTTCTTT. Residues: CASSQAQNTEAFF.

The rearrangement links TRBV9 to TRBJ2-2; D may be TRBD2 (6 bases). The CDR3 extends over 15 amino acids. Germline-derived CDR1 and CDR2 are SGDLS and YYNGEE. Trimming left V 0 bases short and J 1 base short, with 7 bases between. CDR3 sequence: CASSVVSGNTGELFF. The DNA for the CDR3 is TGTGCCAGCAGCGTAGTTAGCGGGAACACCGGGGAGCTGTTTTTT.

This clonotype was detected only a few times. The chain is built from TRBV24-1 and TRBJ2-1; possibly TRBD2 for D (5 bases). This CDR3 region has 14 residues. Per the germline V gene, CDR1 is KGHDR and CDR2 is SFDVKD. Trimming pared 4 bases from V and 9 bases from J, leaving 15 bases between. The CDR3 coding sequence is TGTGCCACCAGTGAAACGGGAACGGGCAGTGAGCAGTTCTTC. This sequence encodes CATSETGTGSEQFF.

This clonotype was seen only a few times. This chain links TRBV3-1 with TRBJ2-2; possibly TRBD1 for D (6 bases). CDR3 length: 15 amino acids. V lost 3 bases to trimming and J lost 4 bases, with 12 bases between them. CDR1 LGHDT and CDR2 YNNKEL come from the germline V gene (reference sequence). The CDR3: CASSQGAYGTGELFF. The CDR3 nucleotides read TGTGCCAGCAGCCAGGGGGCTTACGGCACCGGGGAGCTGTTTTTT.

This clonotype was seen only a few times. The V gene is TRBV5-4, the J gene TRBJ1-1, with D possibly TRBD1 on 6 matching bases. Looked up from germline, CDR1 is SGHNT and CDR2 is YYREEE (reference sequence). This CDR3 region has 15 residues. Trimming shortened V by 0 bases and J by 5 bases, and 14 bases separated the two germline ends. CDR3 sequence: CASSLDRGVNTEAFF. CDR3 nucleotides: TGTGCCAGCAGCTTGGATAGGGGGGTAAATACTGAAGCTTTCTTT.

This clonotype was observed at least ten times. The rearrangement joins TRBV5-5 to TRBJ1-2; 11 nucleotides line up with TRBD1. Trimming at V came to 6 bases and at J to 6 bases, leaving 4 bases not matched to a gene. There are 13 residues in the CDR3. The germline gives CDR1 SGHKS, CDR2 YYEKEE (reference sequence). In DNA form, the CDR3 reads TGTGCCAGCAACGTGGGACAGGGGGATGGCTACACCTTC. Amino acid sequence: CASNVGQGDGYTF.

With regard to this clonotype: One junction end does not reproduce the germline sequence, and a read error may be involved. The rearrangement uses TRBV20-1 and TRBJ2-7, with D perhaps assigned TRBD1 or TRBD2 (7 bases each). Germline V gene sequence: CDR1 DFQATT, CDR2 SNEGSKA (reference sequence). The CDR3 spans 11 residues. In DNA, the CDR3 is TGCAGTGCTAGAGAGGGGGGGACAGCGGACTTC. Translated, it gives CSAREGGTADF.

Only a few counts were recorded for this clonotype. One end of the junction varies from germline; a read error may be responsible. This rearrangement joins TRBV9 to TRBJ1-2; TRBD1 agrees at 11 bases. Germline CDR1 and CDR2: SGDLS and YYNGEE. The CDR3 contains 15 residues. The CDR3 sequence is CAGSAGDRGSYGYTF. DNA of the CDR3: TGTGCCGGCAGCGCCGGGGACAGGGGGTCGTATGGCTACACCTTC.

This clonotype was counted ten times or more. This chain uses TRBV9 with TRBJ2-7; 8 bases line up with TRBD1. The CDR3 has 15 residues. The germline CDR1 and CDR2 sequences are SGDLS and YYNGEE. J was trimmed by 0 bases and V by 3 bases; bases with no gene match: 5. CDR3 protein: CASSAGQAISYEQYF. The CDR3 nucleotides read TGTGCCAGCAGCGCGGGACAGGCGATCTCCTACGAGCAGTACTTC.

The gene calls are TRBV6-1 and TRBJ2-5; tentative D call: TRBD1 (5 bases). The J call may be mistaken, given a closer DNA end match to TRBJ2-7. CDR1 is MNHNS, CDR2 SASEGT, per germline. This CDR3 is built from 15 residues. The CDR3 sequence is CASSDYGHRAYEQYF. The CDR3 DNA reads as TGTGCCAGCAGTGACTACGGACATAGGGCCTACGAGCAGTACTTC.

The rearrangement joins TRBV2 to TRBJ2-3, with 10 nucleotides matching TRBD1. The germline CDR1 and CDR2 sequences are SNHLY and FYNNEI. The CDR3 is 15 residues long. Trimming cost V 6 bases and J 4 bases; bases outside gene matches: 7. This CDR3 is CASSGQGVESDTQYF. Written as DNA, the CDR3 is TGTGCCAGCAGCGGACAGGGGGTCGAGTCAGATACGCAGTATTTT. The entire variable domain, with the rest obtained from reference TRBV2 and TRBJ2-3, is as follows: EPEVTQTPSHQVTQMGQEVILRCVPISNHLYFYWYRQILGQKVEFLVSFYNNEISEKSEIFDDQFSVERPDGSNFTLKIRSTKLEDSAMYFCASSGQGVESDTQYFGPGTRLTVL.